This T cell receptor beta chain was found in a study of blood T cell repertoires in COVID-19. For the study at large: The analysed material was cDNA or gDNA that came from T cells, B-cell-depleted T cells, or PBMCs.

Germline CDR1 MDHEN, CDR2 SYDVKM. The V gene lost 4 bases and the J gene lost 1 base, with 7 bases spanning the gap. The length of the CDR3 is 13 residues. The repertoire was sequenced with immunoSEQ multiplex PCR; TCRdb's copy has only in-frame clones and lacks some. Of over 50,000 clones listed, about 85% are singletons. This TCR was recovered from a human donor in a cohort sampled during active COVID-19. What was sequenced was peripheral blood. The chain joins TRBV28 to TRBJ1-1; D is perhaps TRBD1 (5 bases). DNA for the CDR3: TGTGCCAGCAGTTCGACAGAGAACACTGAAGCTTTCTTT. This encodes CASSSTENTEAFF.